This T cell receptor beta chain was sequenced for a study of blood T cell repertoires in COVID-19. V shed 4 bases and J 3 bases; nucleotides not matched to a gene: 6. Looked up from germline, CDR1 is KGHSH and CDR2 is LQKENI. The CDR3 has 15 amino acids. Generated by immunoSEQ multiplex PCR, the TCRdb table keeps only in-frame clones and is missing some. The sample lists a few hundred thousand clones; about 73% were seen once. This TCR came from a woman older than 75 with acute or convalescent COVID-19. Material: peripheral blood. The gene calls are TRBV18 and TRBJ2-7; 10 bases align to TRBD1. The CDR3, as DNA: TGTGCCAGCTCACTCTCCGGGACAGGGGACTACGAGCAGTACTTC. Amino acid sequence: CASSLSGTGDYEQYF.